This T cell receptor (beta chain) was observed in a study of cytomegalovirus exposure and HLA in healthy donors. Study conclusions and caveats: The investigators catalogued some 160 TCR beta chains as cytomegalovirus-associated. Most TCR sequences showed up rarely, but some public TCRs showed up in many donors. It was found in a later analysis that first-cohort TCR clusters tended to co-occur in the 100 to 150 validation repertoires.

The CDR3 covers 16 residues. The V end lost 0 bases, the J end lost 1 base, and 10 bases lay between the germline ends. CDR1 is LGHNA and CDR2 is YSLEER in the germline V gene. The study drew the donors from its 120-subject validation cohort, separate from the roughly 710-subject first cohort. Remarks on this clone: Its antigen is undetermined.

The table came from immunoSEQ multiplex PCR; TCRdb's copy has only in-frame clones and leaves some out. Altogether fewer than 250,000 clones are present, approximately 90% being singletons, with the ten largest covering about 2.8%. This sequence joins TRBV4-3 and TRBJ1-5, with D unresolved. What was sequenced was PBMCs. This TCR derives from a man younger than 35 in good health and CMV-seronegative. CDR3 protein: CASSQEHTGSNQPQHF. The CDR3 region has the DNA TGCGCCAGCAGCCAAGAGCATACGGGAAGCAATCAGCCCCAGCATTTT.